This is a list of T cell receptor beta chains from one sample in a study of Tregs in tolerant kidney transplant recipients. Using immunoSEQ multiplex PCR, the repertoire was profiled, and TCRdb retains in-frame clones only, with some absent. This table holds approximately 99,000 clones, around 87% found once. The sequences come from CD4+ T cells from blood, collected before the transplant. Receptors were obtained from a human donor who received a combined kidney and bone marrow transplant. Each CDR3 is given with its conserved first and last residue. The D gene is left open where the match is weak. Only some rows state a clone size, as once, few, many or a class for expanded clones.

v_call	j_call	clone_size	d_call	cdr3_aa	cdr3_nt
TRBV5-4	TRBJ1-3	-	-	CASSLARSGNTIYF	TGTGCCAGCAGCTTGGCCAGGTCTGGAAACACCATATATTTT
TRBV11-2	TRBJ1-1	-	-	CASSQRGDTEAFF	TGTGCCAGCAGCCAACGGGGGGACACTGAAGCTTTCTTT
TRBV5-1	TRBJ1-1	once	TRBD1	CASSLAGQGGSEAFF	TGCGCCAGCAGCTTGGCGGGACAGGGCGGTTCGGAAGCTTTCTTT
TRBV5-1	TRBJ1-1	-	TRBD1	CASSLGGGSNTEAFF	TGCGCCAGCAGCTTGGGAGGGGGCTCGAACACTGAAGCTTTCTTT
TRBV7-2	TRBJ1-4	-	-	CASSSTPNRNEKLFF	TGTGCCAGCAGCTCTACGCCAAACCGAAATGAAAAACTGTTTTTT
TRBV5-1	TRBJ1-1	-	-	CASKYGRGTEAFF	TGCGCCAGCAAATATGGCAGGGGAACTGAAGCTTTCTTT
TRBV11-2	TRBJ2-7	-	-	CASSSTRGGPSYEQYF	TGTGCCAGCAGCTCAACCCGAGGGGGACCCTCCTACGAGCAGTACTTC
TRBV15	TRBJ2-3	-	-	CATSRDLGGITDTQYF	TGTGCCACCAGCAGAGATCTTGGGGGCATCACAGATACGCAGTATTTT
TRBV7-6	TRBJ1-3	-	-	CASSQSEANTIYF	TGTGCCAGCAGCCAAAGTGAGGCGAACACCATATATTTT
TRBV11-2	TRBJ2-3	-	-	CASTVSADTQYF	TGTGCCAGCACCGTATCGGCAGATACGCAGTATTTT
TRBV2	TRBJ1-1	-	TRBD1	CASTPDRANTEAFF	TGTGCCAGCACCCCGGACAGGGCTAACACTGAAGCTTTCTTT
TRBV2	TRBJ2-7	-	-	CASSLGGGANEQYF	TGTGCCAGCTCCCTGGGAGGGGGGGCAAACGAGCAGTACTTC
TRBV9	TRBJ2-5	once	TRBD2	CASSGGGTSAETQYF	TGTGCCAGCAGCGGAGGGGGGACTAGCGCCGAGACCCAGTACTTC
TRBV2	TRBJ2-7	-	TRBD2	CASSETSGGIYEQYF	TGTGCCAGCAGTGAAACTAGCGGGGGTATCTACGAGCAGTACTTC
TRBV5-1	TRBJ1-2	-	-	CASSTDIPNGYTF	TGCGCCAGCAGCACCGACATACCAAATGGCTACACCTTC
TRBV5-6	TRBJ2-7	-	-	CASSSVPRTGTNYEQYF	TGTGCCAGCAGCTCTGTGCCCAGAACCGGGACAAACTACGAGCAGTACTTC
TRBV7-8	TRBJ2-2	-	TRBD2	CASSTDTLAGGRGGELFF	TGTGCCAGCAGCACGGATACTCTAGCGGGGGGGCGAGGCGGGGAGCTGTTTTTT
TRBV2	TRBJ2-3	-	TRBD2	CASSEGRLAGGGADTQYF	TGTGCCAGCAGTGAGGGGAGACTAGCGGGAGGGGGGGCAGATACGCAGTATTTT
TRBV7-2	TRBJ1-5	medium-sized	-	CASRGVGNQPQHF	TGTGCCAGCAGAGGAGTCGGGAATCAGCCCCAGCATTTT
TRBV7-9	TRBJ2-1	once	TRBD2	CASRPGLAGGWVRNEQFF	TGTGCCTCAAGACCGGGACTAGCGGGAGGATGGGTAAGGAATGAGCAGTTCTTC
TRBV5-5	TRBJ2-3	-	-	CASSVRDSDGTQYF	TGTGCCAGCAGCGTCCGGGACTCCGATGGTACGCAGTATTTT
TRBV4-1	TRBJ2-7	-	-	CASSQVWDSLYEQYF	TGCGCCAGCAGCCAAGTATGGGACTCCCTCTACGAGCAGTACTTC
TRBV15	TRBJ1-3	-	-	CATSRDLGPARNTIYF	TGTGCCACCAGCAGAGATCTAGGCCCTGCGAGGAACACCATATATTTT
TRBV2	TRBJ2-1	-	-	CASRKMGLGQFF	TGTGCCAGCAGGAAGATGGGACTCGGGCAGTTCTTC
TRBV19	TRBJ1-1	once	TRBD1	CASSLTGDEAFF	TGTGCCAGTAGTTTGACAGGGGATGAAGCTTTCTTT
TRBV10-3	TRBJ1-1	-	-	CAIRRDTEAFF	TGTGCCATCAGGCGGGACACTGAAGCTTTCTTT
TRBV5-6	TRBJ1-5	-	-	CASSRTIPGRASNQPQHF	TGTGCCAGCAGTAGGACTATTCCCGGGAGGGCGAGCAATCAGCCCCAGCATTTT